Following are 2 T cell receptor beta chains from one sample sequenced in a study of T-cell memory formation after mild COVID-19. One entry per CDR3 protein results from TCRdb running MiXCR on the 5' RACE reads. The data hold around 90,000 distinct CDR3 sequences, with about an eighth observed a single time. Sequencing was carried out using PBMCs or a T cell subset sorted from them (not recorded which). Source of these receptors: an adult woman who had mild COVID-19 (a few samples of this study predate the infection). Cell type and time point are not known.

The chain links TRBV29-1 to TRBJ2-3; a weak D match, TRBD1 (7 bases). CDR1 is SQVTM, CDR2 ANQGSEA, per germline. The CDR3 loop spans 17 amino acids. Trimming cost V 2 bases and J 2 bases, with 20 bases left between them. In nucleotides, the CDR3 is TGCAGCGTTGAACCCCCCAGGGGGGACCTCCCCACAGATACGCAGTATTTT. Translated: CSVEPPRGDLPTDTQYF.

A word on this clonotype: The CDR3 end shows no conserved phenylalanine or tryptophan, and so a read error is likely. The chain joins TRBV3-1 to TRBJ2-7, with D perhaps TRBD2 (5 bases). The V end lost 5 bases, the J end lost 5 bases, and 22 bases lay between the germline ends. Looked up from germline, CDR1 is LGHDT and CDR2 is YNNKEL (reference sequence). This CDR3 region has 16 residues. This chain's CDR3 is CASSLHWTRTRDEQYP. Written as DNA, the CDR3 is TGTGCCAGCAGCTTACACTGGACTCGAACACGGGACGAGCAGTACCCC.